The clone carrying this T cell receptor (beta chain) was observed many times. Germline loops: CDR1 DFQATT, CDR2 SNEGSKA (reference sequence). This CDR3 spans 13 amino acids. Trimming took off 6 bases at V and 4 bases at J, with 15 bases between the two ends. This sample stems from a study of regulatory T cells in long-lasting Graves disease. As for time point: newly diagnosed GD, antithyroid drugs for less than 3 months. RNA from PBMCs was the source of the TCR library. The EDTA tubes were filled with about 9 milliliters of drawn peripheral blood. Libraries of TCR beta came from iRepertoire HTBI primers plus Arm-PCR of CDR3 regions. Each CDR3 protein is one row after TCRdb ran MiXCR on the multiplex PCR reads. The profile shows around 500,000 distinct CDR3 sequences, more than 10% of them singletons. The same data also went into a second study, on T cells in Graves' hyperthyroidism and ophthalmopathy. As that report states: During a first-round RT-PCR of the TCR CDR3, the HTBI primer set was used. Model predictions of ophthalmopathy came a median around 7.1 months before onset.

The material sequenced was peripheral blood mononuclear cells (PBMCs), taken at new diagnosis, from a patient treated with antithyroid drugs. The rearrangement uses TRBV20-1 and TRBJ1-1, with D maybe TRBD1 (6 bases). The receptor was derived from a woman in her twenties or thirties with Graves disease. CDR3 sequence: CSADRSPGTEAFF. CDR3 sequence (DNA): TGCAGTGCCGACAGGTCCCCGGGCACTGAAGCTTTCTTT.